This T cell receptor beta chain originates from a study of identical twins. The germline V gene has CDR1 MNHEY and CDR2 SMNVEV (reference sequence). Trimming removed 6 bases from V and 7 bases from J, with 10 bases in between. The CDR3 runs 12 residues. TCRdb recomputed calls from the 5' RACE reads with MiXCR, one row per CDR3 protein. The table shows under 1 million distinct CDR3 sequences, with approximately 13% occurring only once. These data also formed part of another study, on yellow fever vaccine responses in identical twins.

The receptor's source is a woman between 18 and 30 years old in good health. The V and J genes are TRBV27 and TRBJ2-1; no clear D gene. Input material: PBMCs. The DNA for the CDR3 is TGTGCCAGCAGGGGCTCAAGGAATGAGCAGTTCTTC. Amino acids: CASRGSRNEQFF.